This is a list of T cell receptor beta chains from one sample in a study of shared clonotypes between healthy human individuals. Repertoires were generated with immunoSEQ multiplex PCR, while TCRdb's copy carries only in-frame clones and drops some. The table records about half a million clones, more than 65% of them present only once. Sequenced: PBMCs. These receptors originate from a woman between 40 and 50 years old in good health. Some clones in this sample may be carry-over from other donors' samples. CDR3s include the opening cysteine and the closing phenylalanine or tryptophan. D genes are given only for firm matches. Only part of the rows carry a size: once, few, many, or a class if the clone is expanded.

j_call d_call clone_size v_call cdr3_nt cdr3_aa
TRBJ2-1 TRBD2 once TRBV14 TGTGCCAGCAGCCATCTAGCGGGAGGAAACAATGAGCAGTTCTTC CASSHLAGGNNEQFF
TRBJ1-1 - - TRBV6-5 TGTGCCAGCAGCCGGAGGGGCACTGAAGCTTTCTTT CASSRRGTEAFF
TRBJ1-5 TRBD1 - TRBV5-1 TGCGCCAGCAGCGCGACAGGGGATAGCAATCAGCCCCAGCATTTT CASSATGDSNQPQHF
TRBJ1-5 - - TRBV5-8 TGTGCCAGCAGCCAAGGGACAACCCCTAGCAATCAGCCCCAGCATTTT CASSQGTTPSNQPQHF
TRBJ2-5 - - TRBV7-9 TGTGCCAGCAGCCGTATTGGCGGGGGCGCTAGGGTAGAGACCCAGTACTTC CASSRIGGGARVETQYF
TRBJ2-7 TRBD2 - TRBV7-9 TGTGCCAGCAGTAACAGCGGGATATTCTACGAGCAGTACTTC CASSNSGIFYEQYF
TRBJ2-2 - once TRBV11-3 TGTGCCAGCAGCCCCCCTACCGGGGAGCTGTTTTTT CASSPPTGELFF
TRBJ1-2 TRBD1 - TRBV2 TGTGCCAGCAGTGCCGGGACAGGGATCCGCTATGGCTACACCTTC CASSAGTGIRYGYTF
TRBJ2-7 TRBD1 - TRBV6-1 TGTGCCAGCAGCCGGGACAGGGAAGCTGCCTACGAGCAGTACTTC CASSRDREAAYEQYF
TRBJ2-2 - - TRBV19 TGTGCCAGTACGGCCAGGCCAACCGGGGAGCTGTTTTTT CASTARPTGELFF
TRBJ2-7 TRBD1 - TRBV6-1 TGTGCCAGCAACCTACAGGGGAACGAGCAGTACTTC CASNLQGNEQYF
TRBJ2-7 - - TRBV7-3 TGTGCCAGCAGCCCCCGGCCGATGGTTAGTATTAGCTACGAGCAGTACTTC CASSPRPMVSISYEQYF
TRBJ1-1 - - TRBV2 TGTGCCAGCAGTCGTACAGGGTCGGACACTGAAGCTTTCTTT CASSRTGSDTEAFF
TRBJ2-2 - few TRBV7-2 TGTGCCAGCAGCTCGACGAACACCGGGGAGCTGTTTTTT CASSSTNTGELFF